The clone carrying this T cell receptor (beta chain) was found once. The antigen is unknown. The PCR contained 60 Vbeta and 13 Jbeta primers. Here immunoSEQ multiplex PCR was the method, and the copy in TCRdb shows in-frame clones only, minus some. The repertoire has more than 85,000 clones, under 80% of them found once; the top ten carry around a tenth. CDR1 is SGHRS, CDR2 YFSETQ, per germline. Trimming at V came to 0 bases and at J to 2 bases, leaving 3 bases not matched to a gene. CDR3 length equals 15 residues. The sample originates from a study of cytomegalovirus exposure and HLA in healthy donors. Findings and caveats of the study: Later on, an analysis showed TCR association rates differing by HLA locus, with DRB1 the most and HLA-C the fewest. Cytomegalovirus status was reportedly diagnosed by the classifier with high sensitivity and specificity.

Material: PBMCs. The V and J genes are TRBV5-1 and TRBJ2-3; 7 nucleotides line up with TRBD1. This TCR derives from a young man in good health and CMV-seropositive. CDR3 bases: TGCGCCAGCAGCTTGGGACAGGGACCCACAGATACGCAGTATTTT. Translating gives CASSLGQGPTDTQYF.